This TCR beta chain emerged from a study of cytomegalovirus exposure and HLA in healthy donors. Regarding the study as a whole: Sequencing likely caused a cluster of highly shared sequence variants.

PCR was performed using 60 Vbeta and 13 Jbeta primers. Clones were read by immunoSEQ multiplex PCR, and TCRdb kept only the in-frame ones, dropping some. The sample shows 150,000 to 200,000 clones, around 87% of them seen only once. The CDR3 consists of 13 residues. Germline values: CDR1 SGHNT, CDR2 YYREEE (reference sequence). Unmatched junction bases numbered 2, after V lost 4 bases and J lost 5 bases. Turning to this clone: No antigen is known for it.

The genes are TRBV5-4 and TRBJ2-2, with TRBD2 matching over 7 bases. This TCR was sampled from a woman between 18 and 30 years old in good health and CMV-seronegative. The sample consisted of PBMCs. CDR3 residues: CASSPGGTGELFF. The CDR3 DNA follows: TGTGCCAGCAGCCCCGGGGGGACCGGGGAGCTGTTTTTT.